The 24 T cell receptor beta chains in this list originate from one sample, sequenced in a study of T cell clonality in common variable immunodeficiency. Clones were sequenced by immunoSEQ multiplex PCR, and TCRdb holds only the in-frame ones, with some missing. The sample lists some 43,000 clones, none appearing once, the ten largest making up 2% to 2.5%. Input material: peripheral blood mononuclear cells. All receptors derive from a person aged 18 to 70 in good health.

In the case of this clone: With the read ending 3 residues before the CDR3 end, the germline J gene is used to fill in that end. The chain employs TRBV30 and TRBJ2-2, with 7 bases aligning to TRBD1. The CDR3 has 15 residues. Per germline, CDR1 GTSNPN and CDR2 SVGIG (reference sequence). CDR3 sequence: CAWRGPQGVKAPLFF. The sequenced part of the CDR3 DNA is TGTGCCTGGAGGGGTCCTCAGGGGGTAAAAGCACCG.

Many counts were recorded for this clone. The CDR3 sequence: CAWSGDRGTQPQHF. The covered CDR3 bases are TGTGCCTGGAGTGGAGACAGGGGGACTCAGCCC. The genes are TRBV30 and TRBJ1-5, with TRBD1 identical over 9 bases. The read terminates 3 residues before the CDR3 end, so the remaining end is supplied by the germline J gene. This CDR3 is built from 14 residues. Germline V gene lookup returns CDR1 GTSNPN and CDR2 SVGIG (reference sequence). Germline trimming cut 1 base from V and 6 bases from J; bases unmatched to any gene: 4.

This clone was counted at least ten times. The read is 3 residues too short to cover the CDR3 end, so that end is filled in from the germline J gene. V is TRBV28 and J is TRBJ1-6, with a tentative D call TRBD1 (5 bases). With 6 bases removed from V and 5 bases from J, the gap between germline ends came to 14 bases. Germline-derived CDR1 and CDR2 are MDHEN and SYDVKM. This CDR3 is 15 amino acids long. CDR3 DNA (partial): TGTGCCAGCAGGCCCTCGGGGGGTAATAATTCACCC. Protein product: CASRPSGGNNSP. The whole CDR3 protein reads CASRPSGGNNSPLHF.

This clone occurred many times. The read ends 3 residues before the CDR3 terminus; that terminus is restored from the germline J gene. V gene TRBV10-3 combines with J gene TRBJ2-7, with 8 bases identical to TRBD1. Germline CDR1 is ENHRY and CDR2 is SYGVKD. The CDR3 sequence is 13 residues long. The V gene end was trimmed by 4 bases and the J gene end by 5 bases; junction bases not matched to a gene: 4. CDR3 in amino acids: CAISVDRDHEQYF. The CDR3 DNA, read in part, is TGTGCCATCAGTGTGGACAGGGACCACGAG.

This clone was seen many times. The CDR3 here is CASMAGFYNEQFF. The DNA read from the CDR3 is TGTGCCAGCATGGCCGGGTTTTACAATGAG. V usage is TRBV2 and J usage is TRBJ2-1, with D unclear. The read halts 3 residues ahead of the CDR3 end, with the missing end drawn from the germline J gene. V lost 7 bases, J lost 4 bases, and 11 bases lay in between. The V gene's germline CDR1 is SNHLY and CDR2 FYNNEI. The CDR3 is 13 residues long. Supplemented by reference TRBV2 and TRBJ2-1, the full variable domain reads EPEVTQTPSHQVTQMGQEVILRCVPISNHLYFYWYRQILGQKVEFLVSFYNNEISEKSEIFDDQFSVERPDGSNFTLKIRSTKLEDSAMYFCASMAGFYNEQFFGPGTRLTVL.

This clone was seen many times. The CDR3 loop is CASSLTRDTDTQYF. CDR3 bases read: TGTGCCAGCAGCTTAACGCGGGACACAGATACG. The rearrangement uses TRBV7-3 and TRBJ2-3; perhaps TRBD2 as D (6 bases). The read is 3 residues too short to cover the CDR3 end, so that end is filled in from the germline J gene. V was cut by 0 bases and J by 2 bases, with 6 bases left in between. Germline-derived CDR1 and CDR2 are SGHTA and FQGTGA. This CDR3 comprises 14 residues.

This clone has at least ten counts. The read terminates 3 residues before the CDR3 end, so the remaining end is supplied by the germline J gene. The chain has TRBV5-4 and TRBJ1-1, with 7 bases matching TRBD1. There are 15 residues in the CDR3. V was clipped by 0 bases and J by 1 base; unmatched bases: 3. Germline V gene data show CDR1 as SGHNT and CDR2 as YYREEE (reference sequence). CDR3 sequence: CASSLADRANTEAFF. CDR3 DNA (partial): TGTGCCAGCAGCTTGGCAGACAGGGCGAACACTGAA.

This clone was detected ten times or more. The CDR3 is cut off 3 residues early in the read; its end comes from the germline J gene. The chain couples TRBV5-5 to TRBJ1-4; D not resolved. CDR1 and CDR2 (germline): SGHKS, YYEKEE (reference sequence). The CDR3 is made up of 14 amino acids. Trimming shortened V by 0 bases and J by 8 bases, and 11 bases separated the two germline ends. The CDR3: CASSLALTREKLFF. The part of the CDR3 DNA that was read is TGTGCCAGCAGCTTGGCCCTCACTCGAGAAAAA.

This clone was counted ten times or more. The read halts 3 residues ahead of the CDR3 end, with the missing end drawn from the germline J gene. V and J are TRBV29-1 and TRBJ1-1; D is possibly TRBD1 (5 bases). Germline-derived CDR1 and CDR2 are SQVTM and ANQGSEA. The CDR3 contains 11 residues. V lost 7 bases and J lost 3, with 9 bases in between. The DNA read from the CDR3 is TGCAGCGCGACAGAGCACACTGAA. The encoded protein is CSATEHTE. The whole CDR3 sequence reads CSATEHTEAFF.

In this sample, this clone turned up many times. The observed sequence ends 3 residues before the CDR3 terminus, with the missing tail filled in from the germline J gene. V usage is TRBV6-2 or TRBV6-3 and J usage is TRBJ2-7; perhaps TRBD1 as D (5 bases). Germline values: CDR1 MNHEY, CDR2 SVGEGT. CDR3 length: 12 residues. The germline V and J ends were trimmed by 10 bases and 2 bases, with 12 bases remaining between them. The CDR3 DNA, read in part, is TGTGCCACCCAGGGTCTGGCCTACGAG. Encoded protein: CATQGLAYE. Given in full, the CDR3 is CATQGLAYEQYF.

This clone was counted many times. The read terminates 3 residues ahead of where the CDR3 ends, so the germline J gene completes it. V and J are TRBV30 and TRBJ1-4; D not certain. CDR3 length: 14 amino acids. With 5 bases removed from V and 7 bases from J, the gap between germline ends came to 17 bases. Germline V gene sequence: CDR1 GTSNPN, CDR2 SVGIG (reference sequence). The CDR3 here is CAWEAGPGSEKLFF. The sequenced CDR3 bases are TGTGCCTGGGAGGCGGGCCCGGGGTCTGAAAAA.

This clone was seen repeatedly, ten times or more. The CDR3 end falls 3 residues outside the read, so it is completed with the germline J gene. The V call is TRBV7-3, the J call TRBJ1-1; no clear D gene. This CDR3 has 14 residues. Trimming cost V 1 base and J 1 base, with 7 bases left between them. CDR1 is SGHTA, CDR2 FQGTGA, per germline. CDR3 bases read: TGTGCCAGCAGCTTAAGCAAAGGGAACACTGAA. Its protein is CASSLSKGNTE. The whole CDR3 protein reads CASSLSKGNTEAFF.

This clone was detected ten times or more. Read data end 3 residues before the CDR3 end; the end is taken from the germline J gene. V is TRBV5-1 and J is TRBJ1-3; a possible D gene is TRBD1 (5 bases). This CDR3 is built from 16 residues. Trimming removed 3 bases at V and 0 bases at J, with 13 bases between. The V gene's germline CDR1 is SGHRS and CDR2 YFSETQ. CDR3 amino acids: CASSSTSTDSGNTIYF. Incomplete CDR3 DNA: TGCGCCAGCAGCTCCACCTCGACAGACTCTGGAAACACC.

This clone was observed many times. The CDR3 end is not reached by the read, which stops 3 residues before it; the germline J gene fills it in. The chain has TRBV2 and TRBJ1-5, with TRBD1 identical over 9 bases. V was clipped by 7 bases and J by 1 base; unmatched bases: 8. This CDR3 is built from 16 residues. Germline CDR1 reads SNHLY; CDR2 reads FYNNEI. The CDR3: CASTGQGEKSNQPQHF. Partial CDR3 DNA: TGTGCCAGCACGGGACAGGGCGAGAAGAGCAATCAGCCC.

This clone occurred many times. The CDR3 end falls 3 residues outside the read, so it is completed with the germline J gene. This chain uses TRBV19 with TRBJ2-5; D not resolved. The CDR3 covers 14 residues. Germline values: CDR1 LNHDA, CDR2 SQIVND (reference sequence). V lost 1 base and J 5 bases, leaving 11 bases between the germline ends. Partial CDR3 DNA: TGTGCCAGTAGTATAGGGCAGTTCGGGGAGACC. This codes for CASSIGQFGET. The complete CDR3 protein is CASSIGQFGETQYF. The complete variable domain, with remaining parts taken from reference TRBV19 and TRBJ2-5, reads DGGITQSPKYLFRKEGQNVTLSCEQNLNHDAMYWYRQDPGQGLRLIYYSQIVNDFQKGDIAEGYSVSREKKESFPLTVTSAQKNPTAFYLCASSIGQFGETQYFGPGTRLLVL.

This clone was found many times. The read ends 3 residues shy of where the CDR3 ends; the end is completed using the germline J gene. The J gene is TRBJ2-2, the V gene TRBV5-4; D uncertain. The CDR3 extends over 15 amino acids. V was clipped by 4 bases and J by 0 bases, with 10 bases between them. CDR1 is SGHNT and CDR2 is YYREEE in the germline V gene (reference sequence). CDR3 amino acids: CASSPTTTNTGELFF. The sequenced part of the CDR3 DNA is TGTGCCAGCAGCCCTACGACAACGAACACCGGGGAG.

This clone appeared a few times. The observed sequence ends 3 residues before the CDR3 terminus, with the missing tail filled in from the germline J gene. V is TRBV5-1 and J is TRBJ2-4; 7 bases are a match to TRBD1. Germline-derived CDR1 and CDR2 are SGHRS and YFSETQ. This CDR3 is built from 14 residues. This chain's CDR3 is CASRDTGVSYGQYF. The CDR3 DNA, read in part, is TGCGCCAGCCGCGACACAGGGGTGAGCTATGGT.

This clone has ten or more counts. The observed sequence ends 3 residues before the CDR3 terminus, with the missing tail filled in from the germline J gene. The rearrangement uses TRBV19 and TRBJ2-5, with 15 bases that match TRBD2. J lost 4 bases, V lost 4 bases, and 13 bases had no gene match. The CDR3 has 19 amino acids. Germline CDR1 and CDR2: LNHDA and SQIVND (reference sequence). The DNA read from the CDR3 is TGTGCCAGTAGTAGTTACCCCCCGGGACTAGCGGGGGGAGGAGAGACC. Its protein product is CASSSYPPGLAGGGET. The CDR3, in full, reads CASSSYPPGLAGGGETQYF. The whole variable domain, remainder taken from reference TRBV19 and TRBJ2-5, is DGGITQSPKYLFRKEGQNVTLSCEQNLNHDAMYWYRQDPGQGLRLIYYSQIVNDFQKGDIAEGYSVSREKKESFPLTVTSAQKNPTAFYLCASSSYPPGLAGGGETQYFGPGTRLLVL.

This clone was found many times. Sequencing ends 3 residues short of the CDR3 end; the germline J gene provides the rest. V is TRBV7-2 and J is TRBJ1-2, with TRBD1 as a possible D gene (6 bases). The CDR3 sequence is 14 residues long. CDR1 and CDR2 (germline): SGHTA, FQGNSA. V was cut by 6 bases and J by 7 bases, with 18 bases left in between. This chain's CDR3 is CASSPTPGGRGYTF. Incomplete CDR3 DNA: TGTGCCAGCAGTCCGACCCCGGGGGGCCGTGGC.

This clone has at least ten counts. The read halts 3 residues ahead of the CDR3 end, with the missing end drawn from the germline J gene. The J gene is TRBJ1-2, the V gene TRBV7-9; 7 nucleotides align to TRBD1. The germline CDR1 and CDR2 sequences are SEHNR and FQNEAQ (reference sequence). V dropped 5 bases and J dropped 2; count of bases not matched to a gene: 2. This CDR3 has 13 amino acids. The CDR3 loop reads CASSRTGNYGYTF. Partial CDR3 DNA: TGTGCCAGCAGCAGGACAGGAAACTATGGC.

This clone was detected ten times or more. The CDR3 loop is CASTLGLYGHEQFF. Partial CDR3 DNA: TGTGCCAGTACCCTGGGACTATACGGCCATGAG. The genes are TRBV19 and TRBJ2-1; 7 positions agree with TRBD2. The CDR3 end is not reached by the read, which stops 3 residues before it; the germline J gene fills it in. The CDR3 runs to 14 residues. Germline V gives CDR1 LNHDA, CDR2 SQIVND (reference sequence). V was clipped by 7 bases and J by 8 bases; unmatched bases: 11.

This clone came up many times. The sequenced CDR3 bases are TGTGCCAGCAGCCAAGAATCCCTAGCGGGGGCCTACAATGAG. It translates to CASSQESLAGAYNE. The full CDR3 protein reads CASSQESLAGAYNEQFF. This rearrangement joins TRBV4-2 to TRBJ2-1; 10 bases map to TRBD2. Read data end 3 residues before the CDR3 end; the end is taken from the germline J gene. The CDR3 is made up of 17 amino acids. Looked up from germline, CDR1 is LGHNA and CDR2 is YNFKEQ. Unmatched junction bases numbered 4, after V lost 0 bases and J lost 2 bases.

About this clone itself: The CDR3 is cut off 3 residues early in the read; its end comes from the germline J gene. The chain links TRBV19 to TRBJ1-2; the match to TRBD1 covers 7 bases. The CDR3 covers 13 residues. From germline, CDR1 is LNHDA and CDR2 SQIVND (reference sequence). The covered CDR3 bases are TGTGCCAGTAGTCCCCTTACAGGGGTCGAC. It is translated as CASSPLTGVD. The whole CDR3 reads CASSPLTGVDYTF.

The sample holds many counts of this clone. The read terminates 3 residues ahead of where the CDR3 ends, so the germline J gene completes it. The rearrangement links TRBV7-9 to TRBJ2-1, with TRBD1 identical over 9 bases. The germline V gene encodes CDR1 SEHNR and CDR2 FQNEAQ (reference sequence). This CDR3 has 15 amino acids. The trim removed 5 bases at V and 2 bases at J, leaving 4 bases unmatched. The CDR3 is CASSDDRGAYNEQFF. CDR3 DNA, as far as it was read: TGTGCCAGCAGCGATGACAGGGGGGCCTACAATGAG. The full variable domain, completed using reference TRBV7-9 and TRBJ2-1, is DTGVSQNPRHKITKRGQNVTFRCDPISEHNRLYWYRQTLGQGPEFLTYFQNEAQLEKSRLLSDRFSAERPKGSFSTLEIQRTEQGDSAMYLCASSDDRGAYNEQFFGPGTRLTVL.